Sequencing of this T cell receptor (beta chain) was carried out in a study of lymphopenia after photon versus proton radiotherapy. The study's findings and limits: Better survival with proton therapy was suggested as possible, not demonstrated.

Clones were read by immunoSEQ multiplex PCR, and TCRdb kept only the in-frame ones, dropping some. The profile shows roughly 2,900 clones, over 90% of them singletons. In the case of this clone: The antigen is not known.

Germline CDR1 MNHNS, CDR2 SASEGT. The CDR3 has 13 amino acids. V was cut by 1 base and J by 3 bases, with 7 bases left in between. Source: peripheral blood, taken from a patient treated with photon-based radiotherapy. The chain links TRBV6-1 to TRBJ2-7, with D possibly matching TRBD1 (5 bases). This sequence was found in a woman between 70 and 85 years old with pancreatic cancer. Here the CDR3 DNA reads TGTGCCAGCAGTGAAGGGACATTCTACGAGCAGTACTTC. This encodes CASSEGTFYEQYF.